The clone carrying this T cell receptor beta chain was seen only once. Its antigen is not identified. This sample was taken from a study of shared clonotypes between healthy human individuals. The CDR3 covers 17 residues. Germline V gives CDR1 SGHAT, CDR2 FQDESV (reference sequence). V was clipped by 5 bases and J by 0 bases, with 16 bases between them. Profiled with immunoSEQ multiplex PCR; TCRdb holds only in-frame clones, not every one. The sample holds 1.5 million to 1.9 million clones; approximately 98% are singletons and the top ten take approximately 0.44%. Findings and caveats of the study: Genetic and exposure-history diversity was limited by the few donors.

The chain links TRBV11-1 to TRBJ1-4; tentative D call: TRBD1 (6 bases). This sequence was found in a man aged 25 to 40 in good health. The sample comprised naive CD4+ T cells sorted from blood. Documented subset: CD45RA+ positively selected. Here the CDR3 reads CASSRTVLGTTNEKLFF. The CDR3, as DNA: TGTGCCAGCAGCCGGACAGTACTAGGCACAACTAATGAAAAACTGTTTTTT.